These 28 T cell receptor beta chains came from one sample sequenced in a study of T-cell reconstitution after alpha-beta-depleted transplantation in children. During its preparation, the TCRbeta library received unique molecular identifiers. TCRdb re-analysed the PCR reads in MiXCR, keeping a single row per CDR3 protein. The sample holds roughly 350,000 distinct CDR3 sequences, 10% to 13% seen once. The starting material was PBMCs from the stem cell graft donor, obtained from the stem cell graft. The receptor source for this set is a human donor who donated a stem cell graft to a child with acute lymphoblastic leukemia.

This clonotype was detected many times. V and J are TRBV7-3 and TRBJ1-2; no clear D gene. V was shortened by 1 base and J by 9 bases, with 15 bases between the two germline ends. The CDR3 sequence is 14 residues long. Germline-derived CDR1 and CDR2 are SGHTA and FQGTGA. The CDR3 loop is CASSLNPVGVSYTF. The CDR3 coding sequence is TGTGCCAGCAGCTTAAATCCAGTCGGAGTAAGCTACACCTTC.

V and J are TRBV7-9 and TRBJ1-4, with D perhaps matching TRBD1 (5 bases). Per germline, CDR1 SEHNR and CDR2 FQNEAQ (reference sequence). The V end was cut by 4 bases, the J end by 6 bases, with 15 bases between. This CDR3 is 15 amino acids long. The CDR3, as DNA: TGTGCCAGCAGCTACGGCGGGGGAAAGTATGAAAAACTGTTTTTT. Protein product: CASSYGGGKYEKLFF.

This clonotype was seen only a few times. V usage is TRBV27 and J usage is TRBJ2-7; 10 bases are a match to TRBD1. CDR3 length: 15 amino acids. Germline CDR1 and CDR2: MNHEY and SMNVEV (reference sequence). The ends lost 4 bases at V and 7 bases at J; junction bases unmatched: 10. CDR3 nucleotides: TGTGCCAGCAGTTCTACCGGGACAGGGGCTAGAGAGCAGTACTTC. Translated, it gives CASSSTGTGAREQYF.

This clonotype appeared a few times. The chain uses TRBV5-1 and TRBJ2-1; tentatively, D is TRBD1 or TRBD2 (6 bases each). V was clipped by 7 bases and J by 2 bases, with 22 bases between them. The CDR3 is made up of 17 amino acids. The germline V gene has CDR1 SGHRS and CDR2 YFSETQ. CDR3: CASAPGRGATTYNEQFF. The CDR3 DNA reads TGCGCCAGCGCCCCTGGTAGGGGGGCCACAACCTACAATGAGCAGTTCTTC.

This clonotype was observed a few times. The chain joins TRBV20-1 to TRBJ2-6, with a weak D call TRBD1 (6 bases). Per the germline V gene, CDR1 is DFQATT and CDR2 is SNEGSKA (reference sequence). The V and J ends lost 1 base and 0 bases respectively, with 19 bases between them. This CDR3 contains 19 residues. The CDR3 loop reads CSARGEDSWGPSGANVLTF. DNA of the CDR3: TGCAGTGCTAGAGGAGAAGACAGCTGGGGGCCCTCTGGGGCCAACGTCCTGACTTTC.

This clonotype was observed many times. Here the CDR3 reads CATGTSGSNEQYF. In nucleotides, the CDR3 is TGTGCTACCGGGACTAGCGGGAGTAACGAGCAGTACTTC. V usage is TRBV7-7 and J usage is TRBJ2-7; 14 nucleotides align to TRBD2. This CDR3 spans 13 amino acids. CDR1 SSHAT and CDR2 FNYEAQ come from the germline V gene (reference sequence).

This clonotype came up a few times. V gene TRBV27 combines with J gene TRBJ1-2, with D possibly TRBD1 on 6 matching bases. The CDR3 is made up of 15 amino acids. Trimming stripped 8 bases from V and 4 bases from J, with 20 bases between. Germline CDR1 MNHEY, CDR2 SMNVEV (reference sequence). The CDR3 reads CASASRAGDLYGYTF. The CDR3 DNA follows: TGTGCCAGCGCCTCCAGGGCAGGGGACCTCTATGGCTACACCTTC.

This clonotype was observed a handful of times. CDR3 residues: CASGLSHEQYF. The CDR3 DNA sequence: TGTGCCAGCGGGCTCTCTCACGAGCAGTACTTC. V is TRBV12-3 or TRBV12-4 and J is TRBJ2-7; no reliable D call. The CDR3 totals 11 residues. V dropped 8 bases and J dropped 5 bases, with 10 bases sitting between them.

This clonotype was detected only once. One junction end disagrees with the germline gene, perhaps due to a read error. The chain uses TRBV12-3 or TRBV12-4 and TRBJ2-7; 16 bases line up with TRBD2. CDR3 length: 19 amino acids. For the CDR3, the DNA is TGTGCCAGCAGTCACCTTCGTCCGGGACTAGCGGGAGGGACCTACGTGCAGTACTTC. It codes for CASSHLRPGLAGGTYVQYF.

This chain connects TRBV20-1 to TRBJ2-3; D may be TRBD1 or TRBD2 (7 bases each). The V end was cut by 0 bases, the J end by 4 bases, with 23 bases between. Germline CDR1 is DFQATT and CDR2 is SNEGSKA (reference sequence). The CDR3 is 18 amino acids. DNA for the CDR3: TGCAGTGCTAGAGATCTACTCAGGGGGGGACGGGATTCAGATACGCAGTATTTT. Amino acid sequence: CSARDLLRGGRDSDTQYF.

The gene calls are TRBV11-2 and TRBJ2-7; D remains ambiguous. Trimming stripped 0 bases from V and 5 bases from J, with 17 bases between. From germline, CDR1 is SGHAT and CDR2 FQNNGV. CDR3 size: 16 residues. CDR3 loop: CASSLDETYVMDEQYF. CDR3 nucleotides: TGTGCCAGCAGCTTAGATGAGACATACGTTATGGACGAGCAGTACTTC.

This clonotype has only a few counts. The genes are TRBV4-3 and TRBJ2-7, with D unclear. This CDR3 comprises 14 residues. V was shortened by 6 bases and J by 0 bases, with 12 bases between the two germline ends. Germline V gives CDR1 LGHNA, CDR2 YSLEER. CDR3 region: CASRPAQSSYEQYF. Written as DNA, the CDR3 is TGCGCCAGCAGACCAGCGCAAAGCTCCTACGAGCAGTACTTC.

This clonotype came up a few times. V usage is TRBV4-3 and J usage is TRBJ2-1, with D hard to call. Between the trimmed V and J ends, which lost 4 bases and 3 bases, there was a span of 16 bases. Germline values: CDR1 LGHNA, CDR2 YSLEER. This CDR3 region has 16 residues. The CDR3 DNA reads TGCGCCAGCAGCCTCTTTCAGTCAAACATCTACAATGAGCAGTTCTTC. As protein: CASSLFQSNIYNEQFF.

This clonotype was counted between two and nine times. The rearrangement joins TRBV9 to TRBJ2-6; perhaps D is TRBD1 or TRBD2 (5 bases each). V dropped 3 bases and J dropped 0 bases, with 19 bases sitting between them. The CDR3 has 19 residues. Looked up from germline, CDR1 is SGDLS and CDR2 is YYNGEE. The chain's CDR3 is CASSASRGEFVSGANVLTF. In nucleotides, the CDR3 is TGTGCCAGCAGCGCCTCGAGGGGCGAGTTTGTCTCTGGGGCCAACGTCCTGACTTTC.

This clonotype was detected only a few times. The rearrangement uses TRBV4-1 and TRBJ2-7; 7 bases are a match to TRBD2. The V segment lost 1 base and the J segment 3 bases; nucleotides outside the gene matches: 6. Germline assignment: CDR1 MGHRA and CDR2 YSYEKL. The CDR3 loop spans 15 amino acids. The CDR3 reads CASSQVPSGNYEQYF. In nucleotides, the CDR3 is TGCGCCAGCAGCCAAGTCCCTAGCGGCAACTACGAGCAGTACTTC.

In this sample, this clonotype turned up a few times. Here the CDR3 DNA reads TGTGCCAGCAGTCGTCCGGGGGGGCCCTCGTGGGGCGAGCAGTACTTC. It yields the protein CASSRPGGPSWGEQYF. V usage is TRBV12-3 or TRBV12-4 and J usage is TRBJ2-7, with 8 bases fitting TRBD2. Trimming took 5 bases from V and 6 from J; bases not matched to a gene: 15. CDR3 size: 16 residues.

This clonotype was seen ten or more times. The chain carries TRBV29-1 and TRBJ1-1; D gene uncertain. V lost 0 bases, J lost 2 bases, and 10 bases lay in between. Germline-derived CDR1 and CDR2 are SQVTM and ANQGSEA. The CDR3 is made up of 14 amino acids. The DNA for the CDR3 is TGCAGCGTTGAAGATCTGCAAGAAAACACTGAAGCTTTCTTT. Protein product: CSVEDLQENTEAFF.

The table lists this clonotype with a few counts. The chain employs TRBV30 and TRBJ2-1; 13 nucleotides match TRBD2. Losses at the gene ends were 3 bases for V and 5 bases for J; bases not matched to a gene: 7. The CDR3 totals 16 residues. Germline V gives CDR1 GTSNPN, CDR2 SVGIG (reference sequence). CDR3 residues: CAWSARLAGGHNEQFF. DNA for the CDR3: TGTGCCTGGAGCGCACGACTAGCGGGAGGTCACAATGAGCAGTTCTTC.

This clonotype was recorded many times. V usage is TRBV19 and J usage is TRBJ2-7, with 10 bases lining up with TRBD2. J lost 6 bases, V lost 3 bases, and 5 bases had no gene match. The length of the CDR3 is 14 residues. Germline CDR1 LNHDA, CDR2 SQIVND (reference sequence). The CDR3 coding sequence is TGTGCCAGTAGTATTTCGGCTAGCGGGAGCGAGCAGTACTTC. Its protein is CASSISASGSEQYF.

This clonotype was found many times. The chain is built from TRBV7-9 and TRBJ1-2; the D gene is possibly TRBD1 (5 bases). V was clipped by 5 bases and J by 8 bases, with 15 bases between them. In germline, CDR1 is SEHNR, CDR2 FQNEAQ (reference sequence). There are 13 residues in the CDR3. For the CDR3, the DNA is TGTGCCAGCAGCGGACAAACCCTCCCCGGCTACACCTTC. Its protein product is CASSGQTLPGYTF. The variable domain in full, completed from reference TRBV7-9 and TRBJ1-2, reads DTGVSQNPRHKITKRGQNVTFRCDPISEHNRLYWYRQTLGQGPEFLTYFQNEAQLEKSRLLSDRFSAERPKGSFSTLEIQRTEQGDSAMYLCASSGQTLPGYTFGSGTRLTVV.

This clonotype was seen more than once but under ten times. V usage is TRBV29-1 and J usage is TRBJ1-2; 7 nucleotides line up with TRBD1. There are 12 residues in the CDR3. Germline assignment: CDR1 SQVTM and CDR2 ANQGSEA. Trimming cost V 5 bases and J 3 bases; bases outside gene matches: 3. CDR3 protein: CSVITGDYGYTF. CDR3 DNA: TGCAGCGTTATTACAGGGGACTATGGCTACACCTTC.

This clonotype was observed many times. The chain carries TRBV7-9 and TRBJ1-1; weak D call: TRBD1 (5 bases). Germline loops: CDR1 SEHNR, CDR2 FQNEAQ (reference sequence). With 5 bases removed from V and 1 base from J, the gap between germline ends came to 14 bases. CDR3 length: 15 residues. CDR3 nucleotides: TGTGCCAGCAGCCAACCGGTGGGGGGGAACACTGAAGCTTTCTTT. Residues: CASSQPVGGNTEAFF.

This clonotype showed up many times. V usage is TRBV29-1 and J usage is TRBJ2-4; 9 nucleotides line up with TRBD1. Trimming cost V 5 bases and J 2 bases; bases outside gene matches: 7. This CDR3 is 15 amino acids long. The germline V gene has CDR1 SQVTM and CDR2 ANQGSEA. Here the CDR3 DNA reads TGCAGCGTTCGAACAGGGGGCTTGACCAAAAACATTCAGTACTTC. It translates to CSVRTGGLTKNIQYF.

The chain couples TRBV7-2 to TRBJ2-3, with TRBD1 as a possible D gene (7 bases). CDR1 is SGHTA, CDR2 FQGNSA, per germline. The CDR3 has 12 residues. Trimming removed 3 bases from V and 11 bases from J, with 12 bases in between. The CDR3 DNA is TGTGCCAGCAGCTTCCCAGGGGGGAAGCAGTATTTT. Its translation: CASSFPGGKQYF.

This clonotype showed up just a few times. The CDR3 coding sequence is TGTGCCAGCAGCTTACAGGGGTCATACACCGGGGAGCTGTTTTTT. Protein product: CASSLQGSYTGELFF. V and J are TRBV7-2 and TRBJ2-2, with a weak D call TRBD1 (6 bases). V was pared by 2 bases and J by 3 bases, with 10 bases between. CDR3 size: 15 residues. Germline values: CDR1 SGHTA, CDR2 FQGNSA.

The chain couples TRBV7-9 to TRBJ2-5, with a possible D match to TRBD1 (6 bases). V lost 3 bases, J lost 5 bases, and 10 bases lay in between. The CDR3 totals 13 residues. CDR1 is SEHNR, CDR2 FQNEAQ, per germline (reference sequence). The CDR3 reads CASSFRQGETQYF. The CDR3 DNA reads TGTGCCAGCAGCTTTCGTCAGGGGGAGACCCAGTACTTC.

This chain connects TRBV6-2 or TRBV6-3 to TRBJ2-4; 9 nucleotides agree with TRBD2. This CDR3 is 20 amino acids long. Germline assignment: CDR1 MNHEY and CDR2 SVGEGT. Losses at the gene ends were 5 bases for V and 1 base for J; bases not matched to a gene: 18. CDR3 sequence: CASSPPLYSGSSQAKNIQYF. For the CDR3, the DNA is TGTGCCAGCAGTCCACCTCTCTATAGCGGGAGTTCGCAGGCCAAAAACATTCAGTACTTC.

This clonotype was found a few times. The DNA for the CDR3 is TGTGCCAGCAGCCCCCGTCGGGAGCGGGAGAAGTTGTCCTACGAGCAGTACTTC. It specifies CASSPRREREKLSYEQYF. The gene calls are TRBV7-6 and TRBJ2-7, with 8 bases identical to TRBD2. The CDR3 consists of 18 residues. After removal of 5 bases from V and 1 base from J, the junction contained 16 bases not matched to a gene. CDR1 and CDR2 from the germline V gene are SGHVS and FNYEAQ.